One sample yielded the 32 T cell receptor beta chains listed below, sequenced in a study of graft-versus-host responses after intestinal transplantation. The table came from immunoSEQ multiplex PCR; TCRdb's copy has only in-frame clones and leaves some out. The repertoire holds around 16,000 clones, with 83% as singletons. Lymphocytes from graft epithelium and lamina propria were isolated. Sequences were derived from ileum tissue, sampled 580 to 600 days after intestinal transplantation. These receptors all come from a human patient who received an intestinal transplant, so some T cells may come from the graft donor.

This clone was picked up a small number of times. This chain joins TRBV10-2 and TRBJ2-7; D might be TRBD1 (5 bases). Deletions cut 0 bases from V and 3 bases from J, with 6 bases between. This CDR3 has 13 amino acids. CDR1 and CDR2 from the germline V gene are WSHSY and SAAADI. This chain's CDR3 is CASSESRDYEQYF. The CDR3 nucleotides are TGCGCCAGCAGTGAGTCCAGGGACTACGAGCAGTACTTC.

This rearrangement joins TRBV2 to TRBJ1-6; 11 bases fit TRBD1. Unmatched junction bases numbered 3, after V lost 5 bases and J lost 9 bases. This CDR3 has 14 residues. Looked up from germline, CDR1 is SNHLY and CDR2 is FYNNEI. For the CDR3, the DNA is TGTGCCAGCAGTTCCGGGACAGGGGGTTCACCCCTCCACTTT. Its translation is CASSSGTGGSPLHF.

This clone occurred a few times. J is TRBJ1-3 and V is TRBV7-9; D unresolved. The length of the CDR3 is 14 residues. From germline, CDR1 is SEHNR and CDR2 FQNEAQ (reference sequence). Trimming took 6 bases from V and 0 from J, leaving 9 bases between them. The CDR3, as DNA: TGTGCCAGCAGAGTCGGTAGCTCTGGAAACACCATATATTTT. Protein product: CASRVGSSGNTIYF.

The gene calls are TRBV19 and TRBJ2-3; 7 nucleotides line up with TRBD1. Germline-derived CDR1 and CDR2 are LNHDA and SQIVND (reference sequence). CDR3 length: 14 residues. The J segment lost 3 bases and the V segment lost 5 bases, leaving 5 bases of the junction unmatched. The CDR3: CASSFRGRTDTQYF. As DNA, the CDR3 is TGTGCCAGTAGTTTCAGGGGGAGAACAGATACGCAGTATTTT.

The chain is built from TRBV6-6 and TRBJ1-1; D is possibly TRBD1 (5 bases). The germline gives CDR1 MNHNY, CDR2 SVGAGI (reference sequence). The length of the CDR3 is 14 residues. V lost 6 bases and J lost 5, with 16 bases in between. This chain's CDR3 is CASRNSREMTEAFF. The CDR3 nucleotides read TGTGCCAGCAGGAACTCCAGGGAGATGACTGAAGCTTTCTTT.

V usage is TRBV2 and J usage is TRBJ2-3; 11 bases fit TRBD2. In germline, CDR1 is SNHLY, CDR2 FYNNEI. V gave up 10 bases and J gave up 2 bases; unmatched junction bases: 11. The CDR3 is 16 residues long. CDR3 amino acids: CATPAGTSGYTDTQYF. As DNA, the CDR3 is TGTGCCACACCAGCAGGGACTAGCGGTTACACAGATACGCAGTATTTT.

The chain recombines TRBV6-6 with TRBJ2-3, with D possibly matching TRBD1 (6 bases). The germline V gene encodes CDR1 MNHNY and CDR2 SVGAGI (reference sequence). Trimming stripped 5 bases from V and 5 bases from J, with 11 bases between. There are 13 residues in the CDR3. The CDR3 reads CASSQTGLDTQYF. The CDR3 nucleotides read TGTGCCAGCAGTCAAACAGGGTTAGATACGCAGTATTTT.

The chain recombines TRBV4-1 with TRBJ1-1, with D hard to call. The CDR3 spans 15 residues. V was clipped by 0 bases and J by 2 bases, with 10 bases between them. From germline, CDR1 is MGHRA and CDR2 YSYEKL. This chain's CDR3 is CASSQEGAGNTEAFF. The DNA of the CDR3 is TGCGCCAGCAGCCAAGAGGGTGCAGGTAACACTGAAGCTTTCTTT.

The V call is TRBV23-1, the J call TRBJ2-7; possible D gene TRBD1, 6 bases. TRBV23-1 is treated as an ORF (open reading frame) with a function not yet certain. CDR3 length: 14 amino acids. Trimming pared 7 bases from V and 0 bases from J, leaving 13 bases between. CDR3 sequence reads: CASTSQGFSYEQYF. The CDR3, as DNA: TGCGCCAGCACCTCTCAGGGGTTCTCCTACGAGCAGTACTTC.

This CDR3 is CASSPDLSSYEQYF. CDR3 DNA: TGTGCCAGCTCACCAGACCTTAGCTCCTACGAGCAGTACTTC. The chain carries TRBV18 and TRBJ2-5; D gene ambiguous. With the DNA end fitting TRBJ2-7 better, the J assignment may be wrong. The CDR3 is 14 amino acids. Germline lookup yields CDR1 KGHSH and CDR2 LQKENI.

The chain joins TRBV12-5 to TRBJ2-3; D ambiguous. Germline V gene sequence: CDR1 LGHNT, CDR2 FRNRAP. V was cut by 1 base and J by 0 bases, with 5 bases left in between. CDR3 length: 14 amino acids. The DNA for the CDR3 is TGTGCTAGTGGTTTGGGCCAGAGCACAGATACGCAGTATTTT. Its protein is CASGLGQSTDTQYF.

V is TRBV30 and J is TRBJ1-3; no clear D gene. With 0 bases removed from V and 3 bases from J, the gap between germline ends came to 9 bases. The CDR3 sequence is 14 residues long. Germline-derived CDR1 and CDR2 are GTSNPN and SVGIG (reference sequence). This CDR3 reads CAWSVLTGGNTIYF. CDR3 DNA sequence: TGTGCCTGGAGTGTTTTGACGGGTGGAAACACCATATATTTT.

V usage is TRBV27 and J usage is TRBJ2-7; possible D gene TRBD1, 5 bases. The CDR3 has 13 residues. The V gene lost 5 bases and the J gene lost 0 bases, with 8 bases spanning the gap. CDR1 and CDR2 (germline): MNHEY, SMNVEV (reference sequence). CDR3 residues: CASSQGPSYEQYF. CDR3 coding DNA: TGTGCCAGCAGTCAGGGCCCCTCCTACGAGCAGTACTTC.

The rearrangement uses TRBV7-9 and TRBJ1-5; D ambiguous. CDR1 is SEHNR and CDR2 is FQNEAQ in the germline V gene (reference sequence). CDR3 length: 13 amino acids. With 1 base removed from V and 5 bases from J, the gap between germline ends came to 6 bases. The CDR3 DNA follows: TGTGCCAGCAGCTTAGTTGAGGATCAGCCCCAGCATTTT. This sequence encodes CASSLVEDQPQHF.

CDR3 bases: TGTGCCAGCAGTATGGGACAGGGGTACTCCTACGAGCAGTACTTC. Protein: CASSMGQGYSYEQYF. The V and J genes are TRBV6-5 and TRBJ2-7, with TRBD1 matching over 10 bases. Germline values: CDR1 MNHEY, CDR2 SVGAGI. Germline trimming cut 5 bases from V and 0 bases from J; bases unmatched to any gene: 4. The CDR3 is made up of 15 amino acids.

The chain links TRBV9 to TRBJ2-3, with TRBD2 as a possible D gene (7 bases). The CDR3 runs to 16 residues. The germline V gene has CDR1 SGDLS and CDR2 YYNGEE. Trimming pared 2 bases from V and 2 bases from J, leaving 15 bases between. CDR3 sequence: CASSVWGGGNTDTQYF. In DNA, the CDR3 is TGTGCCAGCAGCGTGTGGGGAGGGGGAAACACAGATACGCAGTATTTT.

The genes are TRBV30 and TRBJ2-1, with 13 bases lining up with TRBD2. V lost 3 bases and J lost 5; bases outside the gene matches: 7. Germline V gene sequence: CDR1 GTSNPN, CDR2 SVGIG (reference sequence). The CDR3 is made up of 16 amino acids. The chain's CDR3 is CAWSPLGLAGDNEQFF. In nucleotides, the CDR3 is TGTGCCTGGAGCCCCCTAGGACTAGCGGGGGACAATGAGCAGTTCTTC. Supplemented by reference TRBV30 and TRBJ2-1, the full variable domain reads SQTIHQWPATLVQPVGSPLSLECTVEGTSNPNLYWYRQAAGRGLQLLFYSVGIGQISSEVPQNLSASRPQDRQFILSSKKLLLSDSGFYLCAWSPLGLAGDNEQFFGPGTRLTVL.

V usage is TRBV7-8 and J usage is TRBJ2-1; the match to TRBD1 covers 7 bases. The V gene's germline CDR1 is SGHVS and CDR2 FQNEAQ. J lost 7 bases, V lost 1 base, and 4 bases had no gene match. The CDR3 runs 14 residues. The CDR3 DNA is TGTGCCAGCAGCTTAGAAGTCAGGGGGAATGAGCAGTTCTTC. This sequence encodes CASSLEVRGNEQFF. The whole variable domain, remainder taken from reference TRBV7-8 and TRBJ2-1, is GAGVSQSPRYKVAKRGQDVALRCDPISGHVSLFWYQQALGQGPEFLTYFQNEAQLDKSGLPSDRFFAERPEGSVSTLKIQRTQQEDSAVYLCASSLEVRGNEQFFGPGTRLTVL.

A single count supports this clone. The V and J genes are TRBV6-4 and TRBJ1-6; D is uncertain. CDR1 MRHNA and CDR2 SNTAGT come from the germline V gene. The CDR3 runs to 16 residues. V was cut by 7 bases and J by 5 bases, with 18 bases left in between. CDR3 bases: TGTGCCAGCACGACGAGGGAAGTCGCTAATAATTCACCCCTCCACTTT. This codes for CASTTREVANNSPLHF.

This clone was seen once. The rearrangement links TRBV5-1 to TRBJ1-1, with a possible D match to TRBD1 (5 bases). The CDR3 runs to 14 residues. Germline assignment: CDR1 SGHRS and CDR2 YFSETQ. V was trimmed by 6 bases and J by 8 bases, leaving 20 bases between them. CDR3 sequence (DNA): TGCGCCAGCAAACTATCAGGGACGGGCCACGAAGCTTTCTTT. Protein sequence: CASKLSGTGHEAFF.

This chain connects TRBV5-1 to TRBJ1-1; TRBD1 matches at 7 bases. The V segment lost 4 bases and the J segment 3 bases; nucleotides outside the gene matches: 9. The CDR3 loop spans 15 amino acids. Germline V gene data show CDR1 as SGHRS and CDR2 as YFSETQ. This CDR3 reads CASSPGTAKDTEAFF. As DNA, the CDR3 is TGCGCCAGCAGCCCCGGGACAGCCAAGGACACTGAAGCTTTCTTT. The full variable domain, rest sourced from reference TRBV5-1 and TRBJ1-1, is KAGVTQTPRYLIKTRGQQVTLSCSPISGHRSVSWYQQTPGQGLQFLFEYFSETQRNKGNFPGRFSGRQFSNSRSEMNVSTLELGDSALYLCASSPGTAKDTEAFFGQGTRLTVV.

The chain links TRBV5-1 to TRBJ2-7; possible D gene TRBD1, 5 bases. CDR1 SGHRS and CDR2 YFSETQ come from the germline V gene. CDR3 length: 14 residues. V was pared by 0 bases and J by 5 bases, with 12 bases between. CDR3 residues: CASSLEGVPHEQYF. The CDR3 DNA reads as TGCGCCAGCAGCTTGGAAGGGGTCCCCCACGAGCAGTACTTC. Drawing the rest from reference TRBV5-1 and TRBJ2-7, the complete variable domain is KAGVTQTPRYLIKTRGQQVTLSCSPISGHRSVSWYQQTPGQGLQFLFEYFSETQRNKGNFPGRFSGRQFSNSRSEMNVSTLELGDSALYLCASSLEGVPHEQYFGPGTRLTVT.

This chain connects TRBV11-2 to TRBJ1-5; perhaps TRBD1 as D (6 bases). CDR3 length equals 13 residues. CDR1 is SGHAT, CDR2 FQNNGV, per germline. Trimming shortened V by 6 bases and J by 5 bases, and 11 bases separated the two germline ends. The CDR3: CASSTGLDQPQHF. In DNA, the CDR3 is TGTGCCAGCAGTACAGGGTTAGATCAGCCCCAGCATTTT. Full variable domain (rest looked up from reference TRBV11-2 and TRBJ1-5): EAGVAQSPRYKIIEKRQSVAFWCNPISGHATLYWYQQILGQGPKLLIQFQNNGVVDDSQLPKDRFSAERLKGVDSTLKIQPAKLEDSAVYLCASSTGLDQPQHFGDGTRLSIL.

This clone came up a few times. V gene TRBV6-5 combines with J gene TRBJ1-1; D remains ambiguous. Trimming cost V 2 bases and J 4 bases, with 11 bases left between them. The CDR3 extends over 14 amino acids. CDR1 is MNHEY, CDR2 SVGAGI, per germline. The CDR3 here is CASSYRLGRTEAFF. The DNA of the CDR3 is TGTGCCAGCAGTTACCGACTTGGGCGCACTGAAGCTTTCTTT.

CDR3 loop: CASSWARETQYF. CDR3 bases: TGTGCCAGCAGCTGGGCCAGAGAGACCCAGTACTTC. The V and J genes are TRBV5-4 and TRBJ2-5; D call uncertain. This CDR3 comprises 12 residues. The V and J ends lost 3 bases and 4 bases respectively, with 7 bases between them. The germline gives CDR1 SGHNT, CDR2 YYREEE (reference sequence).

The CDR3 is CASSEQVVSWLHF. Here the CDR3 DNA reads TGTGCCAGCAGTGAACAGGTGGTATCCTGGCTCCACTTT. The chain couples TRBV2 to TRBJ1-6; D not certain. V was trimmed by 2 bases and J by 16 bases, leaving 15 bases between them. The germline gives CDR1 SNHLY, CDR2 FYNNEI. The CDR3 is 13 amino acids.

The rearrangement uses TRBV30 and TRBJ1-3, with D possibly being TRBD1 (6 bases). V was shortened by 2 bases and J by 2 bases, with 19 bases between the two germline ends. Germline CDR1 GTSNPN, CDR2 SVGIG (reference sequence). CDR3 length: 17 amino acids. The CDR3 loop reads CAWSLRGKGEAGNTIYF. The CDR3, as DNA: TGTGCCTGGAGTCTCCGGGGTAAGGGGGAGGCTGGAAACACCATATATTTT.

The chain joins TRBV7-9 to TRBJ2-7; D is possibly TRBD2 (6 bases). The CDR3 extends over 14 amino acids. V was trimmed by 2 bases and J by 2 bases, leaving 10 bases between them. The germline gives CDR1 SEHNR, CDR2 FQNEAQ (reference sequence). The CDR3 here is CASSLFGGPYEQYF. The CDR3 nucleotides are TGTGCCAGCAGCTTATTCGGGGGACCCTACGAGCAGTACTTC.

This sequence joins TRBV5-1 and TRBJ1-1, with 9 nucleotides matching TRBD1. This CDR3 is built from 13 residues. Germline lookup yields CDR1 SGHRS and CDR2 YFSETQ. Trimming at V came to 4 bases and at J to 7 bases, leaving 5 bases not matched to a gene. CDR3 coding DNA: TGCGCCAGCAGCCCCGGGACAGGGATTGAAGCTTTCTTT. Its translation: CASSPGTGIEAFF.

Turning to this clone: At one boundary the junction diverges from the germline segment, which might be a read error. The CDR3 spells CASSAPGGSNTGELFF. The DNA for the CDR3 is TGTGCCAGTAGCGCCCCGGGGGGCTCGAACACCGGGGAGCTGTTTTTT. The chain joins TRBV9 to TRBJ2-2; TRBD2 might be the D (7 bases). CDR1 and CDR2 (germline): SGDLS, YYNGEE. The CDR3 sequence is 16 residues long. Combining the CDR3 with reference TRBV9 and TRBJ2-2 gives the whole variable domain DSGVTQTPKHLITATGQRVTLRCSPRSGDLSVYWYQQSLDQGLQFLIQYYNGEERAKGNILERFSAQQFPDLHSELNLSSLELGDSALYFCASSAPGGSNTGELFFGEGSRLTVL.

The chain combines TRBV27 with TRBJ2-6; TRBD2 is a possible D gene (6 bases). Trimming pared 2 bases from V and 2 bases from J, leaving 7 bases between. The CDR3 length is 15 residues. Germline V gene lookup returns CDR1 MNHEY and CDR2 SMNVEV (reference sequence). In DNA form, the CDR3 reads TGTGCCAGCAGTTTAACGGGGGCTGGGGCCAACGTCCTGACTTTC. Its protein product is CASSLTGAGANVLTF.

CDR3 bases: TGCGCCAGCAGCCAAGTTTGGGGGGGAGATGAAAAACTGTTTTTT. This encodes CASSQVWGGDEKLFF. The rearrangement joins TRBV4-1 to TRBJ1-4, with D tentatively TRBD1 (5 bases). This CDR3 is built from 15 residues. V gave up 1 base and J gave up 6 bases, with 12 bases separating them. The germline CDR1 and CDR2 sequences are MGHRA and YSYEKL.